This TCR beta chain came from a study of cytomegalovirus exposure and HLA in healthy donors (dated by TCRdb to about 2017). For the study in its entirety: An earlier analysis of approximately 640 of the donors reported about 250 Gb of sequence data and 117 million unique TCR beta sequences from about 179 million T cells. Rather than using new phenotypic data, the later analysis identified candidate immune exposures from TCR beta sequences and from how often those sequences occurred across donors. The study profiled the T cell repertoires of around 700 subjects by immunosequencing and related them to cytomegalovirus serostatus. A later analysis re-examined previously published TCR beta repertoires from hundreds of donors and added high-resolution HLA genotyping to investigate patterns of TCR occurrence. High-throughput TCR immunosequencing, statistical association of individual TCRs with disease status, and machine learning were combined to predict cytomegalovirus infection status. Every discovery cohort repertoire had been produced on one sequencing platform. An earlier analysis of approximately 500 of the donors applied high-throughput TCR beta sequencing to assess whether each TCR beta V gene segment acted as functional or pseudogenic. Donor age, sex, ethnicity and CMV serostatus were compiled alongside the repertoire data. Of the roughly 410 genotyped donors, less than 90% were placed in the genetic ancestry cluster associated with self-reported Caucasian donors. Roughly 5 DR-DQ haplotypes were handled as single units for association and clustering, since linkage in the cohort was strong. The aim of the study was to test whether cataloging public T cell receptors could identify signatures of past pathogen exposure. Among almost 400 genotyped donors of the cohort, an average of 235,054 unique TCR beta nucleotide sequences were sequenced per donor, roughly a sixth of them non-productive. Both class I and class II loci were covered by HLA typing, at four-digit resolution. Typing coverage varied by locus: roughly 620-630 donors for A, B, C, DRB1 and DQB1; 500 to 550 for DQA1; around 610 for DPA1; roughly 450 for DPB1. Along with the approximately 700-subject first cohort, a separate validation cohort of over a hundred different subjects was used. An early release covering 550 to 650 HLA-typed donors comprised roughly 300 gigabases of sequencing data and tens of millions of unique TCR sequences. A later genetic analysis used genome-wide SNP genotypes for about three fifths of the 666 donors, treating that subset as a discovery cohort. The paper as a whole reports these results and caveats: Roughly uniform sequencing depth across donors was assumed in presence/absence analyses, although this assumption may not hold. Some IMGT-functional V segments, including TRBV6-2 and TRBV6-3, could not be told apart with the 87-base-pair reads, so those segments were excluded. Compared with the roughly 700-donor mean, donors in an Asian-associated ancestry cluster had fewer N-insertions in productive TCRs, according to a later genetic analysis. The study gave a list of 150 to 200 TCR beta chains associated with cytomegalovirus. V-gene and J-gene trimming of TCR beta chains was associated with a missense DCLRE1C variant in a later genetic analysis, and the association was replicated in an independent cohort. A cluster of highly shared sequence variants was judged likely to be a technical artifact of the sequencing pipeline. In vitro tests confirmed that a few of the cytomegalovirus-associated TCR beta chains recognize cytomegalovirus antigens. Assigning TCR associations to individual alleles was difficult when HLA alleles, especially DR and DQ, strongly co-occurred. A later analysis found that HLA-associated TCR beta chains were more clonally expanded and had lower generation probabilities than equally common non-associated chains. The cohort was sequenced for TCR beta chains only, and without alpha or paired-chain data the features that could be detected were limited. The only immune exposure information available for the cohort was CMV serostatus. Correlated functional status among segregating V segments might be attributable to linkage disequilibrium, but an unknown experimental factor could not be ruled out. In a later analysis, most CMV-associated TCR beta chains were found to appear HLA-restricted, with HLA associations seemingly driven largely by CMV exposure. In a later analysis, several top co-occurrence clusters were reported to appear linked to parvovirus B19, influenza, CMV and Epstein-Barr virus. In an earlier analysis of several hundred of the donors, most TCR beta V segments were observed in productive rearrangements about 90% or about 30% of the time, broadly matching IMGT annotations. Because some donors lacked HLA typing at each locus, the association tests relied only on the typed subset. According to a later analysis, TCR association rates differed among HLA loci, with DRB1 alleles showing the most associated TCRs and HLA-C alleles showing the fewest. It was suggested by the authors that the approach could potentially be generalized to other disease states and immunological phenotypes. At a false discovery rate of 0.05, a later analysis linked 15,000 to 20,000 TCR beta sequences to specific HLA alleles. Because counts were too low, about 18 rarely observed V segments, including chromosome 9 orphons, were excluded from the earlier analysis of 587 of the donors. A further reported finding was that TCR beta sequences accurately predicted the HLA-A and HLA-B alleles for most subjects in the first cohort. Cytomegalovirus status was reported to be diagnosed by the classifier with high specificity and sensitivity in both the original and validation cohorts. While some public TCRs were present in many individuals, most TCR sequences turned up only very rarely across donors.

Measured from the cysteine to the phenylalanine, the CDR3 is 15 residues long. Only CDR3 DNA is held: 45 bases, read in frame from base 1. For this chain, trimming is 1 base at the V end and 6 bases at the J end, and the number of junction bases without a gene match is 5. CDR1 and CDR2, per the germline V gene, are LGHNA and YNFKEQ. Library method: the immunoSEQ multiplex PCR assay. For the multiplex PCR, a mixture combining 60 forward primers for TCR Vbeta segments and 13 reverse primers for TCR Jbeta segments was used. The CDR3 region of rearranged TCR beta genes was amplified from genomic DNA by a multiplex PCR assay. On the Illumina HiSeq System, the amplified TCR beta libraries were sequenced as 87-base-pair reads. Turning to the authors' computational methods: A later analysis counted about 76 million unique TCR beta chains across the approximately 700 repertoires, and around 9.9 million of these chains were shared by at least two donors. Raw reads were error-corrected and collapsed into unique sequences with a nearest-neighbor algorithm that merged closely related sequences to remove PCR and sequencing errors. CDR3 sequences were aligned to IMGT reference sequences to assign V, D and J gene segments. For a sequence to be retained, a match of at least six nucleotides was required to both a V gene segment and a J gene segment. Rearrangements were called productive when the CDR3 lacked stop codons and stayed in frame with V and J; all others were non-productive. Following IMGT convention, CDR3 was defined as the stretch from the second conserved V-encoded cysteine to the conserved J-encoded phenylalanine. Sequences without an unambiguous match to a single V gene segment were excluded from the earlier analysis of about 600 of the donors. An earlier analysis of over 450 of the donors classified V segments as functional when productive rearrangements were above 56.7% and as segregating when the standard deviation between donors was above 5%. A statistical classification framework was built to diagnose cytomegalovirus status from the catalog of TCR beta chain sequences. V and J gene assignment, in a later analysis, came from comparing TCR nucleotide sequences with IMGT/GENE-DB human TR gene sequences. A later analysis assigned CDR3 sequences and most-parsimonious VDJ recombination scenarios with the TCRdist pipeline. In a later analysis, every TCR beta chain was defined by the combination of its CDR3 amino acid sequence and its V-gene family, and reads without a unique V-gene family were dropped. To address suspected cross-contamination and a sequencing artifact, a later analysis removed 592 highly shared, low-generation-probability nucleotide sequences. In a later analysis, a clonal expansion index was calculated for each public chain from normalized within-repertoire ranks of inferred template counts. Generation probabilities in a later analysis came from a VDJ recombination model fitted to out-of-frame rearrangements, and those results were checked against IGoR. A later analysis scored TCR-TCR, TCR-HLA and TCR-CMV co-occurrence with hypergeometric tests, applying a repertoire-size bias correction to TCR pairs. In a later analysis, false discovery rates were estimated by permuting HLA or CMV assignments 20 times. In a later analysis, co-occurring TCRs were grouped using DBSCAN, and TCRdist sequence similarity was added for clustering within HLA-allele-positive subsets. Co-occurrence clustering excluded repertoires with fewer than 30,000 or more than 120,000 public chains, plus five with anomalous nucleotide sharing. The clones in this table, taken by TCRdb from immuneACCESS, are in-frame only. Not every clone is retained; where verified, under half of the shortfall comes from an unresolved V gene, and the cause of the rest is unknown. V, J and clone size are those of that table, while D and trimming were read from the DNA. The sample table records roughly 180,000 clones; around 80% of these occur just once. The ten largest clones capture less than 3% of the sample.

Worth noting for this clone: Its binding antigen is unknown. Base qualities are missing; no much larger clone stands one base away.

In total, approximately 610 healthy bone marrow donors made up the cohort. At the time of sampling, every cohort member was nominally healthy, though immune exposures that went unrecorded were likely present. The donor tested CMV seronegative and was one of the 352 seronegative cohort members. A peripheral blood sample was provided by each donor, and peripheral blood mononuclear cells were used for TCR beta sequencing. Genomic DNA extraction from the blood cell samples was performed with the Qiagen DNeasy Blood Extraction Kit. The rearrangement combines TRBV4-2 with TRBJ2-3; 9 bases in the junction line up with TRBD2. The source of this sequence is a female donor in good health and CMV-seronegative. Sequencing was carried out using PBMCs. The sequence in DNA is TGTGCCAGCAGCCAAGGCATTGCGGGGGGGGATACGCAGTATTTT. This is translated as CASSQGIAGGDTQYF.